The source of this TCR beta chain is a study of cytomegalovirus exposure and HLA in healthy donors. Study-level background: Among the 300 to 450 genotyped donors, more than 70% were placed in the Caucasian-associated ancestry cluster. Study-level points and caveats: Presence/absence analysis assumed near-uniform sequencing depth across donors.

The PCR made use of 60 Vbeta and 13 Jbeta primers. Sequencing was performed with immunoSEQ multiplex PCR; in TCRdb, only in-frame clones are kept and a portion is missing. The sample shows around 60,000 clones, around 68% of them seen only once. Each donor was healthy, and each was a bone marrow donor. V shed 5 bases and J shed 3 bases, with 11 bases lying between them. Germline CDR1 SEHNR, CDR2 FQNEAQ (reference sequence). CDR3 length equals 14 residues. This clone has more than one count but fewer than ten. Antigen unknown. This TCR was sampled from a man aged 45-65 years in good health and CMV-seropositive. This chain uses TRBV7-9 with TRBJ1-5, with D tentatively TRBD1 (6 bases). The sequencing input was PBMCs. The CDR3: CASSPAGANQPQHF. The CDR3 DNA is TGTGCCAGCAGCCCGGCGGGGGCCAATCAGCCCCAGCATTTT.